This T cell receptor (beta chain) was captured by sequencing in a study of blood T cell repertoires in COVID-19. Study context: The origin of the acute and convalescent COVID-19 samples was the United States, Italy and Spain. The analysed material was cDNA or gDNA that came from T cells, B-cell-depleted T cells, or PBMCs.

The CDR3 loop spans 16 amino acids. The junction had 12 bases not matched to a gene; V was cut back by 5 bases and J by 0 bases. Germline-derived CDR1 and CDR2 are SQVTM and ANQGSEA. TCRdb's table, derived via immunoSEQ multiplex PCR, lists solely in-frame clones and lacks some. The repertoire includes over 350,000 clones, 75% to 90% of them detected once, and more than 4% sits in the top ten. This clone was detected only once. The chain employs TRBV29-1 and TRBJ1-1; 7 bases align to TRBD1. The TCR sequence derives from a woman aged 30 to 39 with acute or convalescent COVID-19. The specimen was peripheral blood. DNA of the CDR3: TGCAGCGTTCTAACTCAGGGGGATGCCATGAACACTGAAGCTTTCTTT. Translating gives CSVLTQGDAMNTEAFF.